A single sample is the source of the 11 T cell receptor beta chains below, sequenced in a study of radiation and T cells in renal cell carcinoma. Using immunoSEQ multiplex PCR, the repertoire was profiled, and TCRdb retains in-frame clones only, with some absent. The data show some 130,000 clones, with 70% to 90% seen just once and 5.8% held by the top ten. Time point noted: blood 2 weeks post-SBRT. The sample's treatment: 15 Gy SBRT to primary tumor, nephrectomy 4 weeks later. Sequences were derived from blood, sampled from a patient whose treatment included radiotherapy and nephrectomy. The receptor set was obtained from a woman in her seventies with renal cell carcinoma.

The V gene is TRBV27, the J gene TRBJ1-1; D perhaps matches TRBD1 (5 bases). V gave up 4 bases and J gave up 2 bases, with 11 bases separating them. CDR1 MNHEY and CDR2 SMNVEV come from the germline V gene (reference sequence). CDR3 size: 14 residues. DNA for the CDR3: TGTGCCAGCAGTTGGGGACTGAGTAACACTGAAGCTTTCTTT. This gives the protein CASSWGLSNTEAFF.

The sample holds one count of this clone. The CDR3 loop reads CASSFLESYNEQFF. The CDR3 region has the DNA TGTGCCAGCAGTTTCTTAGAATCCTACAATGAGCAGTTCTTC. The chain is built from TRBV6-1 and TRBJ2-1; D is uncertain. Germline assignment: CDR1 MNHNS and CDR2 SASEGT. The CDR3 extends over 14 amino acids. Trimming took 5 bases from V and 1 from J, leaving 9 bases between them.

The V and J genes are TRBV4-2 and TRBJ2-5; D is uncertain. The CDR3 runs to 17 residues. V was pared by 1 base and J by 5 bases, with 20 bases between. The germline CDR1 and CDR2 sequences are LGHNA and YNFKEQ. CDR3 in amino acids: CASSQGETPRIGETQYF. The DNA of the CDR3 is TGTGCCAGCAGCCAAGGTGAGACACCTCGCATCGGGGAGACCCAGTACTTC.

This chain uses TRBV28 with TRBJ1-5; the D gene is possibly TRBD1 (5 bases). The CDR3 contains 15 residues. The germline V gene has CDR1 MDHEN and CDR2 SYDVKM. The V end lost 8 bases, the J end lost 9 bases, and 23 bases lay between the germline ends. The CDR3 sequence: CASRYGTLRSLPQHF. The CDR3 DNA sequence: TGTGCCAGCCGTTATGGGACGTTGCGTAGTCTGCCCCAGCATTTT.

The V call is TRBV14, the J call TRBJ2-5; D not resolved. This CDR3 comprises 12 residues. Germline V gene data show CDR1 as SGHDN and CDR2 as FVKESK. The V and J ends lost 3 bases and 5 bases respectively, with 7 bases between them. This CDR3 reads CASSHQWETQYF. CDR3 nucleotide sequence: TGTGCCAGCAGCCACCAATGGGAGACCCAGTACTTC.

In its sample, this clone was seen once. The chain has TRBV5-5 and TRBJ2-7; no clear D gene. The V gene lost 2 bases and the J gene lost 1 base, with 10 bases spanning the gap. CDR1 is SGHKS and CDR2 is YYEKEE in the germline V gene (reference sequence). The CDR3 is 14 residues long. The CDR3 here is CASSLEVISYEQYF. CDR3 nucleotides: TGTGCCAGCAGCTTAGAGGTCATTTCCTACGAGCAGTACTTC.

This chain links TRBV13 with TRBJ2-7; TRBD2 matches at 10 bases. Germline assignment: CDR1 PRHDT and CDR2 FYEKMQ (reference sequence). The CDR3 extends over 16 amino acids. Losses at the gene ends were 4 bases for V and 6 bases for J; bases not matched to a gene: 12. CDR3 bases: TGTGCCAGCAGCTGGGCTAGCGGGGGCTCGGGTTCCGAGCAGTACTTC. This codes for CASSWASGGSGSEQYF.

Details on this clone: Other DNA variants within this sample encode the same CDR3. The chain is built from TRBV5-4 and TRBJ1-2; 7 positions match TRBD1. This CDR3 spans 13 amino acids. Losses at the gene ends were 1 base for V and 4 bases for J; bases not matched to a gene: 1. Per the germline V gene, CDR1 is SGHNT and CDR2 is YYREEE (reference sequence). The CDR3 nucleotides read TGTGCCAGCAGCTTGAGGGACAGCTATGGCTACACCTTC. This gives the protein CASSLRDSYGYTF.

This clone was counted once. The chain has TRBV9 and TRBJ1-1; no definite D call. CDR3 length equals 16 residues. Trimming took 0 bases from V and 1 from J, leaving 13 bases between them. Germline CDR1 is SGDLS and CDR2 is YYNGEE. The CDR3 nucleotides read TGTGCCAGCAGCGTAGTGCACGCCCACCGGAACACTGAAGCTTTCTTT. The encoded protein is CASSVVHAHRNTEAFF.

The CDR3 DNA reads TGTGCCATCAGTGCCGGGACAGGGGGCTCCTACGAGCAGTACTTC. It translates to CAISAGTGGSYEQYF. The chain carries TRBV10-3 and TRBJ2-7; 11 nucleotides align to TRBD1. Trimming at V came to 4 bases and at J to 0 bases, leaving 2 bases not matched to a gene. Per the germline V gene, CDR1 is ENHRY and CDR2 is SYGVKD. This CDR3 is 15 amino acids long.

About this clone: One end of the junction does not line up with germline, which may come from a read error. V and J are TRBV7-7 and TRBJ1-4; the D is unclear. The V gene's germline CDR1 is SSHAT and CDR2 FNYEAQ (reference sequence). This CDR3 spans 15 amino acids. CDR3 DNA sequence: TGTGCTAGCAGCCCGGGTGGACGGGCTAATGAAAAACTGTTTTTT. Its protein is CASSPGGRANEKLFF.